Listed below are T cell receptor beta chains from one sample, sequenced in a study of OX40 agonist ivuxolimab in advanced cancers. Sequenced by immunoSEQ multiplex PCR; TCRdb stores in-frame clones only, minus some. The table includes some 80,000 clones, over 80% detected once. Material: CD4+ or CD8+ T cells sorted from blood, obtained in a trial of the OX40 agonist ivuxolimab. The source is an adult with an advanced solid tumor such as melanoma, head and neck, liver or kidney cancer. CDR3s include the opening cysteine and the closing phenylalanine or tryptophan. Each record gives: J gene, D gene, clone size, V gene, CDR3 protein, CDR3 DNA. The D gene is left open where the match is weak. Size values are once, few and many counts, or a class for expanded clones, and some rows have none.

TRBJ1-1,-,-,TRBV27,CASSLATWTEAFF,TGTGCCAGCAGTTTGGCGACCTGGACTGAAGCTTTCTTT
TRBJ2-3,-,-,TRBV11-3,CASSLGTDTQYF,TGTGCCAGCAGCTTAGGGACAGATACGCAGTATTTT
TRBJ1-5,-,-,TRBV5-6,CASSLGAGPQHF,TGTGCCAGCAGCTTGGGGGCTGGGCCCCAGCATTTT
TRBJ2-2,TRBD2,once,TRBV9,CASSVAGGPTGELFF,TGTGCCAGCAGCGTAGCGGGGGGTCCCACCGGGGAGCTGTTTTTT
TRBJ2-2,-,-,TRBV5-1,CASRLATTGELFF,TGCGCCAGCAGGCTAGCGACCACCGGGGAGCTGTTTTTT
TRBJ2-1,TRBD1,-,TRBV2,CASSAGTGTLNEQFF,TGTGCCAGCAGTGCCGGGACAGGGACACTCAATGAGCAGTTCTTC
TRBJ2-7,-,once,TRBV6-5,CASSLGQSPSYEQYF,TGTGCCAGCAGCTTGGGACAATCCCCATCCTACGAGCAGTACTTC
TRBJ1-1,-,-,TRBV4-1,CASSQEGFGNTEAFF,TGCGCCAGCAGCCAAGAAGGGTTTGGTAACACTGAAGCTTTCTTT
TRBJ1-5,-,-,TRBV7-2,CASSLPADDQPQHF,TGTGCCAGCAGCTTACCCGCCGACGATCAGCCCCAGCATTTT
TRBJ2-7,TRBD2,-,TRBV7-2,CASSPSSGGSTSYEQYF,TGTGCCAGCAGCCCCAGTTCGGGGGGATCTACCTCCTACGAGCAGTACTTC
TRBJ2-3,TRBD1,once,TRBV27,CASSLGQPHTDTQYF,TGTGCCAGCAGTTTGGGACAGCCCCACACAGATACGCAGTATTTT
TRBJ2-7,TRBD1,-,TRBV6-5,CASSYRDRDPREQYF,TGTGCCAGCAGTTACCGGGACAGGGATCCCCGTGAGCAGTACTTC
TRBJ2-7,-,-,TRBV4-1,CASSSGGPYEQYF,TGCGCCAGCAGCTCCGGGGGGCCCTACGAGCAGTACTTC
TRBJ1-6,-,-,TRBV5-8,CASSLVPPPPLHF,TGTGCCAGCAGCTTGGTTCCCCCTCCACCCCTCCACTTT
TRBJ2-3,-,-,TRBV7-9,CASSFQDRPTDTQYF,TGTGCCAGCAGCTTCCAGGACCGGCCCACAGATACGCAGTATTTT
TRBJ1-1,-,-,TRBV27,CASSLSSVTEAFF,TGTGCCAGCAGTTTATCGTCGGTTACTGAAGCTTTCTTT
TRBJ1-2,TRBD1,-,TRBV18,CASSPLSTYRGQGYTF,TGTGCCAGCTCACCATTGTCAACCTACAGGGGGCAGGGCTACACCTTC
TRBJ1-2,-,-,TRBV27,CASSFGGGYGYTF,TGTGCCAGCAGTTTTGGGGGGGGGTATGGCTACACCTTC
TRBJ2-7,-,-,TRBV27,CASSRGSGEQYF,TGTGCCAGCAGCCGAGGGTCTGGCGAGCAGTACTTC
TRBJ2-5,-,-,TRBV9,CASSVGFRRDGGETQYF,TGTGCCAGCAGCGTAGGGTTTCGACGGGACGGCGGGGAGACCCAGTACTTC
TRBJ1-2,-,once,TRBV9,CASSDINYGYTF,TGTGCCAGCAGCGACATCAACTATGGCTACACCTTC
TRBJ2-2,TRBD2,-,TRBV27,CASSYITSGGPGELFF,TGTGCCAGCAGTTACATAACTAGCGGGGGGCCGGGGGAGCTGTTTTTT
TRBJ1-5,-,-,TRBV7-6,CASSLGRNQPQHF,TGTGCCAGCAGCTTAGGCAGGAATCAGCCCCAGCATTTT
TRBJ2-1,-,-,TRBV29-1,CSVEGARSYNEQFF,TGCAGCGTTGAAGGGGCTAGGTCCTACAATGAGCAGTTCTTC
TRBJ2-7,TRBD1,-,TRBV11-2,CASSLGQGAYEQYF,TGTGCCAGCAGCTTGGGCCAGGGGGCCTACGAGCAGTACTTC
TRBJ1-6,-,-,TRBV10-2,CASSEPREEYNSPLHF,TGCGCCAGCAGTGAGCCCCGGGAGGAATATAATTCACCCCTCCACTTT
TRBJ2-3,TRBD2,-,TRBV9,CASSVEAVAGAITDTQYF,TGTGCCAGCAGCGTAGAAGCTGTAGCGGGGGCTATCACAGATACGCAGTATTTT
TRBJ2-5,-,-,TRBV29-1,CSVARGQQETQYF,TGCAGCGTTGCCCGTGGCCAGCAAGAGACCCAGTACTTC
TRBJ1-5,TRBD1,-,TRBV2,CASSSGQINQPQHF,TGTGCCAGCAGTTCGGGACAGATAAATCAGCCCCAGCATTTT
TRBJ1-2,TRBD1,-,TRBV5-1,CASSWGIIWDSANYGYTF,TGCGCCAGCAGCTGGGGAATCATTTGGGACAGCGCTAACTATGGCTACACCTTC
TRBJ2-4,-,-,TRBV5-5,CASSPLAKNIQYF,TGTGCCAGCAGCCCGTTAGCCAAAAACATTCAGTACTTC
TRBJ2-1,TRBD1,-,TRBV6-5,CASSYGDRGNEQFF,TGTGCCAGCAGTTATGGGGACAGGGGGAATGAGCAGTTCTTC
TRBJ2-5,-,-,TRBV1,CTSSQDETSGGETQYF,TGCACCAGCAGCCAAGATGAGACTAGCGGGGGCGAGACCCAGTACTTC
TRBJ1-1,-,-,TRBV30,CAWGTGNQAFF,TGTGCCTGGGGAACAGGGAATCAAGCTTTCTTT
TRBJ2-2,TRBD1,-,TRBV9,CASSVGTGAHPGELFF,TGTGCCAGCAGCGTAGGGACAGGGGCCCACCCCGGGGAGCTGTTTTTT
TRBJ1-2,TRBD1,-,TRBV11-2,CASSPGTGVMYGYTF,TGTGCCAGCAGCCCCGGGACAGGGGTTATGTATGGCTACACCTTC
TRBJ1-4,-,-,TRBV7-9,CASSLAQGRDEKLFF,TGTGCCAGCAGCTTAGCCCAGGGCAGGGATGAAAAACTGTTTTTT
TRBJ2-7,-,-,TRBV7-9,CASSPVGNEQYF,TGTGCCAGCAGCCCCGTGGGCAACGAGCAGTACTTC
TRBJ2-3,TRBD2,-,TRBV9,CASSVWLAGGPSTDTQYF,TGTGCCAGCAGCGTATGGCTAGCGGGGGGCCCTAGCACAGATACGCAGTATTTT
TRBJ2-1,TRBD2,-,TRBV7-8,CASSPGLAGANNEQFF,TGTGCCAGCAGTCCAGGACTAGCGGGGGCTAACAATGAGCAGTTCTTC
TRBJ2-1,TRBD2,-,TRBV9,CASSDDPEAGRPYNEQFF,TGTGCCAGCAGCGACGACCCTGAAGCGGGGCGCCCCTACAATGAGCAGTTCTTC
TRBJ1-2,TRBD1,-,TRBV4-1,CASSQDPRTGHYGYTF,TGCGCCAGCAGCCAAGATCCCCGGACAGGGCACTATGGCTACACCTTC
TRBJ2-3,-,-,TRBV11-2,CASSPTGGGLDTQYF,TGTGCCAGCAGCCCGACTGGCGGGGGCCTAGATACGCAGTATTTT
TRBJ2-1,-,-,TRBV5-6,CASSPGQIEQFF,TGTGCCAGCAGCCCAGGACAGATAGAGCAGTTCTTC
TRBJ2-3,-,-,TRBV7-6,CASSRYLEGSQDTQYF,TGTGCCAGCAGCCGCTATTTGGAGGGCTCTCAGGATACGCAGTATTTT
TRBJ1-2,-,-,TRBV21-1,CASSKAAGGCNYGYTF,TGTGCCAGCAGCAAAGCGGCAGGGGGCTGTAACTATGGCTACACCTTC
TRBJ2-3,TRBD2,-,TRBV6-5,CASNRGGSTDTQYF,TGTGCCAGCAACCGCGGGGGGAGCACAGATACGCAGTATTTT
TRBJ2-2,-,once,TRBV2,CASRAPFHRITNTGELFF,TGTGCCAGCAGGGCCCCCTTTCACCGGATTACGAACACCGGGGAGCTGTTTTTT
TRBJ2-2,TRBD2,-,TRBV6-1,CASSVGGEESGELFF,TGTGCCAGCAGTGTCGGGGGGGAGGAATCCGGGGAGCTGTTTTTT
TRBJ1-1,-,-,TRBV19,CASSISVNTEAFF,TGTGCCAGTAGTATTTCGGTGAACACTGAAGCTTTCTTT
TRBJ1-5,TRBD1,-,TRBV30,CAWSATTGTIGPQHF,TGTGCCTGGAGCGCAACGACAGGGACGATTGGGCCCCAGCATTTT
TRBJ2-7,-,-,TRBV27,CASSFGRSYEQYF,TGTGCCAGCAGTTTTGGGAGGTCCTACGAGCAGTACTTC
TRBJ2-1,-,-,TRBV7-6,CASSLAPVGYNEQFF,TGTGCCAGCAGCTTAGCCCCGGTCGGGTACAATGAGCAGTTCTTC